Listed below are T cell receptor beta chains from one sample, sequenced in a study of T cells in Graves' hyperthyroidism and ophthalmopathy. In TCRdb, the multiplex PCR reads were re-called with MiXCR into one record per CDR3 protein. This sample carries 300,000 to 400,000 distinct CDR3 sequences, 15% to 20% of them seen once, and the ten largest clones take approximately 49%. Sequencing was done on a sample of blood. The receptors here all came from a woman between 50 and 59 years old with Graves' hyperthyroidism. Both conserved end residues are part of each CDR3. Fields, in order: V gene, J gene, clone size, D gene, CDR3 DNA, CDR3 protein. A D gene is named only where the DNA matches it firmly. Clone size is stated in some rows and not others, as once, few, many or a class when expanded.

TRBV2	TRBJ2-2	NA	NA	TGTGCCAGCAGTGAATCCTGGGGCAGGGCCGGGGAGCTGTTTTTT	CASSESWGRAGELFF
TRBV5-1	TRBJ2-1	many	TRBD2	TGCGCCAGCAGCTTGGCGGGAGGTCGCGACAATGAGCAGTTCTTC	CASSLAGGRDNEQFF
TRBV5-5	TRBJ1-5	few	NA	TGTGCCAGCAGGAAGACCGGGACACCAAAGGAGGCCCAGCATTTT	CASRKTGTPKEAQHF
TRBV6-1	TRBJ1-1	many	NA	TGTGCCAGCAGTGAAATTGGGGACACTGAAGCTTTCTTT	CASSEIGDTEAFF
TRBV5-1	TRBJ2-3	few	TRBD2	TGCGCCAGCAGCTTCGGGACTAGCGGGAGAGGGGGCACAGATACGCAGTATTTT	CASSFGTSGRGGTDTQYF
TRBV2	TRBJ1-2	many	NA	TGTGCCAGCAGGGGGGACGGAAGCTATGGCTACACCTTC	CASRGDGSYGYTF
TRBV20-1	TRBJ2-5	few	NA	TGCAGTGCTAGATCCGGGACACCAGAGACCCAGTACTTC	CSARSGTPETQYF
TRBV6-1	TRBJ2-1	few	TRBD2	TGTGCCAGCAGACTCGGACTAGCGGGCAATGAGCAGTTCTTC	CASRLGLAGNEQFF
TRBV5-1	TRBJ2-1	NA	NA	TGCGCCAGCAGCTTGGCCGAGGAGGGCACGCATGAGCAGTTCTTC	CASSLAEEGTHEQFF
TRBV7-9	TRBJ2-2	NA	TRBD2	TGTGCCAGCAGTTATAGCGGGGAGGTCGGGGAGCTGTTTTTT	CASSYSGEVGELFF
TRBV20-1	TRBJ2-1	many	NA	TGCAGTGCGCCTCCCCCACAAAACCTCTACAATGAGCAGTTCTTC	CSAPPPQNLYNEQFF
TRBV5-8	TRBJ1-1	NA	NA	TGTGCCAGCAGCCCGGGGTCCTCCTGGAACCCCGTAGAAGCTTTCTTT	CASSPGSSWNPVEAFF
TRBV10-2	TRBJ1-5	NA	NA	TGCGCCAGCAGTGAGTCGAGCGGTTATAGCAATCAGCCCCAGCATTTT	CASSESSGYSNQPQHF
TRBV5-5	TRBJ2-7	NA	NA	TGTGCCAGCAGCGTAGGACCCGCCTACGAGCAGTACTTC	CASSVGPAYEQYF
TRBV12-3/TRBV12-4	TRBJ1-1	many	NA	TGTGCCAGCAGTTTTGGGAGGAACACTGAAGCTTTCTTT	CASSFGRNTEAFF
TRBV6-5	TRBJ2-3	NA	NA	TGTGCCAGCAGTGACTCTGGTCCCGGTACGCAGTATTTT	CASSDSGPGTQYF
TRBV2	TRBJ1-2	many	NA	TGTGCCAGCAGTGCAACGTCTTATGGCTACACCTTC	CASSATSYGYTF